This entry describes one T cell receptor (beta chain). These data belong to a study of cytotoxic CD8 clonotypes in ibrutinib-treated CLL. Overall study context: Partial response was seen in about 25 patients and complete response in 2; after median roughly 6 years, approximately 14 stayed remitted, around 12 progressed.

CDR3 size: 13 residues. The germline gives CDR1 MNHNY, CDR2 SVGAGI (reference sequence). Trimming stripped 6 bases from V and 0 bases from J, with 8 bases between. This table comes from immunoSEQ multiplex PCR, and its TCRdb copy is limited to in-frame clones, with some not included. The repertoire holds 40,000 to 55,000 clones, with around four fifths as singletons. This chain joins TRBV6-6 and TRBJ1-1, with D possibly being TRBD1 (5 bases). The source of this sequence is a human donor with chronic lymphocytic leukemia. Here the sequenced sample was PBMCs, taken after 24 months of ibrutinib treatment. The CDR3 here is CASSGGMNTEAFF. In DNA, the CDR3 is TGTGCCAGCAGCGGGGGGATGAACACTGAAGCTTTCTTT.